This T cell receptor beta chain was identified during a study of blood T cell repertoires in COVID-19. As for the study in general: T cells, B-cell-depleted T cells, or PBMCs provided the cDNA or gDNA that served as material.

Assay: immunoSEQ multiplex PCR; the TCRdb copy retains only in-frame clones and omits some. The sample includes about 250,000 clones, roughly 85% of them seen just once. V was clipped by 1 base and J by 5 bases; unmatched bases: 3. Germline lookup yields CDR1 LGHDT and CDR2 YNNKEL (reference sequence). This CDR3 comprises 17 residues. The source material was PBMCs or T cells enriched from blood (not recorded which). The receptor's source is a woman aged 45-65 years with acute COVID-19. The chain uses TRBV3-1 (or the pseudogene TRBV3-2) and TRBJ2-1, with TRBD2 matching over 15 bases. Here the CDR3 DNA reads TGTGCCAGCAGCCAAGTGGGACTAGCGGGGGGTAACAATGAGCAGTTCTTC. This sequence encodes CASSQVGLAGGNNEQFF.